This T cell receptor (beta chain) was profiled in a study of CD8 T cells in Susac syndrome. Of note for this clonotype: At one end the junction does not follow the germline gene, possibly because of a read error.

In blood CD8+ and CD4+ T cells, TCR beta underwent sequencing. TEMRA cells underwent FACS enrichment and CD8+ and CD4+ T cells underwent negative isolation. Random hexamers were used to reverse transcribe an amount of about 0.5 to 1 ug RNA. Coverage of TCR beta CDR3 amplification by immunoSEQ multiplex PCR extended to 54 Vbeta and 13 Jbeta. One entry per CDR3 protein results from TCRdb running MiXCR on the immunoSEQ multiplex PCR reads. The table lists about 130,000 distinct CDR3 sequences, 95% of them singletons, with 0.18% in the top ten. This CDR3 comprises 14 residues. Per germline, CDR1 SGHVS and CDR2 FQNEAQ.

This TCR was recovered from a human donor with Susac syndrome. Material: CD8+ T cells from PBMCs. The V gene is TRBV7-8, the J gene TRBJ2-1; 13 bases line up with TRBD2. CDR3 sequence reads: CASSPSPGTSGVLF. DNA of the CDR3: TGTGCCAGCAGCCCGTCCCCAGGGACTAGCGGGGTTCTCTTC.